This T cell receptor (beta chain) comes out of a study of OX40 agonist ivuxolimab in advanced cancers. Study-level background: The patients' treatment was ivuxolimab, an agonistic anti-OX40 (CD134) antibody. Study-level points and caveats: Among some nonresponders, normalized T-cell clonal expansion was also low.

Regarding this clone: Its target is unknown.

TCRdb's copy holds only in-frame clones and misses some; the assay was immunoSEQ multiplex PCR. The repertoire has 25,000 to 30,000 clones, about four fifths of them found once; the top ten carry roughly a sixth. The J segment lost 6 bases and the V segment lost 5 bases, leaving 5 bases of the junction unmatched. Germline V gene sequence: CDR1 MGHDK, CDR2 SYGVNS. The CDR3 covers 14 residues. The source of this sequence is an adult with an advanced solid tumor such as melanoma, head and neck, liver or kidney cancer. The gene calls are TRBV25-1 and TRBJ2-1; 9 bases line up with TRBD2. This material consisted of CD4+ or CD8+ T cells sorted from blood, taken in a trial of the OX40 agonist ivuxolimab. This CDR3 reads CASSLAGGRNEQFF. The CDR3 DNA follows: TGTGCCAGCAGTCTCGCGGGGGGGCGCAATGAGCAGTTCTTC. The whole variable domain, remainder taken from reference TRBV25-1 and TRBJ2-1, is EADIYQTPRYLVIGTGKKITLECSQTMGHDKMYWYQQDPGMELHLIHYSYGVNSTEKGDLSSESTVSRIRTEHFPLTLESARPSHTSQYLCASSLAGGRNEQFFGPGTRLTVL.